This entry is about one TCR beta chain. Its antigen is undetermined. This entry is derived from a study of cytomegalovirus exposure and HLA in healthy donors. Notes on the study in general: Follow-up analysis later connected one missense variant in DCLRE1C with trimming of TCR beta V- and J-genes. The study flagged roughly 150 TCR beta chains as cytomegalovirus-associated. DRB1 showed the most TCR associations and HLA-C the fewest in a later analysis, as rates varied by HLA locus.

The PCR employed 60 Vbeta primers together with 13 Jbeta primers. Here immunoSEQ multiplex PCR was the method, and the copy in TCRdb shows in-frame clones only, minus some. The sample shows around 53,000 clones, 70% to 85% of them seen only once. The CDR3 has 14 amino acids. Germline V gene sequence: CDR1 SGHVS, CDR2 FQNEAQ. Between the trimmed V and J ends, which lost 5 bases and 4 bases, there was a span of 15 bases. Sequencing was carried out using PBMCs. The receptor was isolated from a man in his fifties in good health and CMV-seronegative. The genes are TRBV7-8 and TRBJ2-7; TRBD1 might be the D (5 bases). CDR3 residues: CASSEIMGHYEQYF. CDR3 sequence (DNA): TGTGCCAGCAGCGAGATTATGGGGCATTACGAGCAGTACTTC.